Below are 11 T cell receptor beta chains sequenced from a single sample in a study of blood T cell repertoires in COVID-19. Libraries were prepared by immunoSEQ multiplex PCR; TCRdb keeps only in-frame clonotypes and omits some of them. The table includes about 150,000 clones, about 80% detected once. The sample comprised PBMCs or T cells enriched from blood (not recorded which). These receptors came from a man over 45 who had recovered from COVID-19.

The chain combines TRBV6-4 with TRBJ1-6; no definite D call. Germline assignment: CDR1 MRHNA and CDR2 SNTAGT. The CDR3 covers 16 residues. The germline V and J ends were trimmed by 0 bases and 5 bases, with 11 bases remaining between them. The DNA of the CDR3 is TGTGCCAGCAGTGACTCGAGCTCCAATAATAATTCACCCCTCCACTTT. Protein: CASSDSSSNNNSPLHF.

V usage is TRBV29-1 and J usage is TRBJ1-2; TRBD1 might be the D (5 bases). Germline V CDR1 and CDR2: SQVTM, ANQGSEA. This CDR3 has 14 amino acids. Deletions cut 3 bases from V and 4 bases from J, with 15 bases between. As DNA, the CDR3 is TGCAGCGTTGATTGGTCCAGGGCGGCCTATGGCTACACCTTC. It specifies CSVDWSRAAYGYTF.

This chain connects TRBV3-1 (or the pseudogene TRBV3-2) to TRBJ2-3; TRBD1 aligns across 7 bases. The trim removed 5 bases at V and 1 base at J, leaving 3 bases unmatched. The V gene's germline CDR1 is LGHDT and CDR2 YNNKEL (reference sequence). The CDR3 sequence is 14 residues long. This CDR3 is CASSRDRRTDTQYF. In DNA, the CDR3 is TGTGCCAGCAGCAGGGACAGACGCACAGATACGCAGTATTTT.

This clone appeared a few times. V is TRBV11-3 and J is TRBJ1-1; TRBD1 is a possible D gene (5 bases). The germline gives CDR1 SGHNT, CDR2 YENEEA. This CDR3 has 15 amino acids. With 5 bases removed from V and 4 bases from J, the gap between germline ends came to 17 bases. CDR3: CASSLLDSPFTEAFF. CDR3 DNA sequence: TGTGCCAGCAGCCTTCTCGACAGCCCCTTCACTGAAGCTTTCTTT.

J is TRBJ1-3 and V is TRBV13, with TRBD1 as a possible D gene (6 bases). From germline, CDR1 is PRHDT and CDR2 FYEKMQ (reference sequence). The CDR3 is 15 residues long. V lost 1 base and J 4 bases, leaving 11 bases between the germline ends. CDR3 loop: CASSLAGQGGNTIYF. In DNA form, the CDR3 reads TGTGCCAGCAGCTTAGCCGGTCAGGGGGGAAACACCATATATTTT. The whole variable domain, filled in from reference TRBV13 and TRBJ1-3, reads AAGVIQSPRHLIKEKRETATLKCYPIPRHDTVYWYQQGPGQDPQFLISFYEKMQSDKGSIPDRFSAQQFSDYHSELNMSSLELGDSALYFCASSLAGQGGNTIYFGEGSWLTVV.

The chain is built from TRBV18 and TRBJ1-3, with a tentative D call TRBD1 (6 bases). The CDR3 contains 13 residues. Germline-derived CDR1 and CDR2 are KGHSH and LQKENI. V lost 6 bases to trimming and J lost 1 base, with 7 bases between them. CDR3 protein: CASSGQSGNTIYF. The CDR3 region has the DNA TGTGCCAGCTCCGGACAGTCTGGAAACACCATATATTTT.

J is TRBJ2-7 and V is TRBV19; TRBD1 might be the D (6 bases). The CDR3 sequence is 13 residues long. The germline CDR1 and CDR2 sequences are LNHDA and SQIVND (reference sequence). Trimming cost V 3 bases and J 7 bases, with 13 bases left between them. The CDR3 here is CASSITGTGEQYF. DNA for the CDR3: TGTGCCAGTAGTATCACAGGGACGGGGGAGCAGTACTTC.

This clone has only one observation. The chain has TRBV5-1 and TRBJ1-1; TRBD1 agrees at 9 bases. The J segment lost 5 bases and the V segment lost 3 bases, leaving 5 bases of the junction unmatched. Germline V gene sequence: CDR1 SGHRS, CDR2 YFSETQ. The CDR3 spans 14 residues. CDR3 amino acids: CASSSQGAWTEAFF. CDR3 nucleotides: TGCGCCAGCAGCTCACAGGGGGCTTGGACTGAAGCTTTCTTT.

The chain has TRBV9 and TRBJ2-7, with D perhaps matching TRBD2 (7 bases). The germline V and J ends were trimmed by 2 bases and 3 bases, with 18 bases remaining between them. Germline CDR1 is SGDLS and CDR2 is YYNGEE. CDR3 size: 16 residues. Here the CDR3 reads CASSVDGGGLIYEQYF. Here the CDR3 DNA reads TGTGCCAGCAGCGTGGATGGCGGGGGCCTGATCTACGAGCAGTACTTC.

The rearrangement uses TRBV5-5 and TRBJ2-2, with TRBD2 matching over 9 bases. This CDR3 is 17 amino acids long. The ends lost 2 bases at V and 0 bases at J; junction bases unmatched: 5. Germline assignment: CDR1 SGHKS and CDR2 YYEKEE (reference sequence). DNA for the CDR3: TGTGCCAGCAGCTTTTTAGCGGGAGTAGCGAACACCGGGGAGCTGTTTTTT. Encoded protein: CASSFLAGVANTGELFF.

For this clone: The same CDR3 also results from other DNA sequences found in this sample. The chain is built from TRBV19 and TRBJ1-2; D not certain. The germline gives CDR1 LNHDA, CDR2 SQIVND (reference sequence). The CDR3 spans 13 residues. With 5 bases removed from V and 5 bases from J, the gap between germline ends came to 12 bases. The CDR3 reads CASSPRTAYGYTF. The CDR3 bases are TGTGCCAGTAGTCCCAGGACTGCTTATGGCTACACCTTC. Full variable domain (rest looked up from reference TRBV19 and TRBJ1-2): DGGITQSPKYLFRKEGQNVTLSCEQNLNHDAMYWYRQDPGQGLRLIYYSQIVNDFQKGDIAEGYSVSREKKESFPLTVTSAQKNPTAFYLCASSPRTAYGYTFGSGTRLTVV.